The T cell receptor (beta chain) under discussion was sequenced for a study of T-cell memory formation after mild COVID-19. Each CDR3 protein gets one entry after TCRdb re-called the 5' RACE reads with MiXCR. The sample includes 85,000 to 120,000 distinct CDR3 sequences, more than 15% seen only once; the top ten take approximately 28%. As for this clonotype: The antigen is not known.

Findings and limits, study-wide: Memory sampled before infection contained some responding clones, suggesting cross-reactive memory joined.

Trimming left V 1 base short and J 1 base short, with 9 bases between. The CDR3 is 15 residues long. Germline V gene data show CDR1 as LGHNA and CDR2 as YSLEER. This clonotype was sampled from an adult woman who had mild COVID-19 (a few samples of this study predate the infection). Cell type and time point are not known. This chain connects TRBV4-3 to TRBJ2-3, with a tentative D call TRBD2 (6 bases). Sequences were obtained from PBMCs or a T cell subset sorted from them (not recorded which). The CDR3 nucleotides are TGCGCCAGCAGCCAAGGGGAGGTTGGCACAGATACGCAGTATTTT. Its translation: CASSQGEVGTDTQYF.